The 31 T cell receptor beta chains in this list originate from one sample, sequenced in a study of shared clonotypes between healthy human individuals. This table comes from immunoSEQ multiplex PCR, and its TCRdb copy is limited to in-frame clones, with some not included. The sample yields about 2 million clones, 95% seen once. What was sequenced was naive CD4+ T cells sorted from blood. Subset meaning: CD45RA+ positively selected. Receptors originate from a man aged 18-30 years in good health.

Of note for this clone: Other DNA sequences in the sample encode the same CDR3. CDR3 sequence (DNA): TGTGCCAGCAGCTTAGTTGGGTACACCGGGGAGCTGTTTTTT. Its protein product is CASSLVGYTGELFF. J is TRBJ2-2 and V is TRBV7-2; D not resolved. The V and J ends lost 1 base and 3 bases respectively, with 6 bases between them. Per the germline V gene, CDR1 is SGHTA and CDR2 is FQGNSA. The CDR3 spans 14 residues.

The chain is built from TRBV5-1 and TRBJ2-1; D gene unclear. Trimming took 4 bases from V and 2 from J, leaving 7 bases between them. Germline loops: CDR1 SGHRS, CDR2 YFSETQ. The CDR3 sequence is 13 residues long. CDR3: CASSPSAYNEQFF. CDR3 sequence (DNA): TGCGCCAGCAGCCCCTCGGCCTACAATGAGCAGTTCTTC.

The chain is built from TRBV30 and TRBJ1-6; possible D gene TRBD1, 6 bases. Germline V gene sequence: CDR1 GTSNPN, CDR2 SVGIG (reference sequence). V was clipped by 4 bases and J by 5 bases, with 9 bases between them. The CDR3 contains 13 residues. The CDR3 sequence is CAWTAGDNSPLHF. The CDR3 coding sequence is TGTGCCTGGACGGCAGGGGATAATTCACCCCTCCACTTT.

CDR3 in amino acids: CASSHTSGNPYEQYF. Here the CDR3 DNA reads TGTGCCAGCAGCCATACTAGCGGGAACCCCTACGAGCAGTACTTC. This chain connects TRBV7-9 to TRBJ2-7; TRBD2 matches 10 bases. The germline gives CDR1 SEHNR, CDR2 FQNEAQ (reference sequence). V gave up 5 bases and J gave up 2 bases; unmatched junction bases: 6. CDR3 length: 15 residues. Full variable domain (missing parts from reference TRBV7-9 and TRBJ2-7): DTGVSQNPRHKITKRGQNVTFRCDPISEHNRLYWYRQTLGQGPEFLTYFQNEAQLEKSRLLSDRFSAERPKGSFSTLEIQRTEQGDSAMYLCASSHTSGNPYEQYFGPGTRLTVT.

The V gene is TRBV7-9, the J gene TRBJ1-1; D not resolved. Trimming stripped 0 bases from V and 0 bases from J, with 5 bases between. CDR1 and CDR2 (germline): SEHNR, FQNEAQ (reference sequence). The CDR3 runs to 14 residues. The CDR3 coding sequence is TGTGCCAGCAGCTTAGCACCGATGAACACTGAAGCTTTCTTT. Translating it yields CASSLAPMNTEAFF.

The J gene is TRBJ2-5, the V gene TRBV30, with a weak D call TRBD1 (6 bases). Deletions cut 8 bases from V and 5 bases from J, with 15 bases between. The CDR3 has 12 amino acids. CDR1 GTSNPN and CDR2 SVGIG come from the germline V gene (reference sequence). The CDR3 spells CAGIQGRETQYF. As DNA, the CDR3 is TGTGCCGGAATACAGGGCCGGGAGACCCAGTACTTC.

V gene TRBV2 combines with J gene TRBJ1-4; 7 bases are shared with TRBD1. Trimming removed 5 bases from V and 8 bases from J; junction bases left unmatched: 11. The CDR3 totals 15 residues. CDR1 is SNHLY and CDR2 is FYNNEI in the germline V gene. The CDR3 protein is CASSPWTGREEKLFF. The CDR3 bases are TGTGCCAGCAGTCCTTGGACAGGCCGGGAGGAAAAACTGTTTTTT.

The chain employs TRBV27 and TRBJ1-6; no clear D. Looked up from germline, CDR1 is MNHEY and CDR2 is SMNVEV (reference sequence). The length of the CDR3 is 14 residues. Trimming removed 3 bases from V and 5 bases from J, with 8 bases in between. CDR3 sequence: CASSLEGNNSPLHF. For the CDR3, the DNA is TGTGCCAGCAGTTTGGAGGGAAATAATTCACCCCTCCACTTT.

In this sample, this clone turned up once. This chain uses TRBV5-1 with TRBJ1-1, with a possible D match to TRBD1 (6 bases). Per the germline V gene, CDR1 is SGHRS and CDR2 is YFSETQ. The CDR3 has 15 amino acids. The V gene lost 4 bases and the J gene lost 1 base, with 14 bases spanning the gap. CDR3 sequence reads: CASSINTGQNTEAFF. The CDR3, as DNA: TGCGCCAGCAGCATAAATACAGGGCAGAACACTGAAGCTTTCTTT.

V is TRBV5-1 and J is TRBJ2-7; 11 bases agree with TRBD2. V lost 2 bases to trimming and J lost 6 bases; unmatched junction nucleotides: 4. This CDR3 is built from 14 residues. In germline, CDR1 is SGHRS, CDR2 YFSETQ. Here the CDR3 reads CASSFIAGGLEQYF. In DNA form, the CDR3 reads TGCGCCAGCAGCTTTATAGCGGGGGGGCTCGAGCAGTACTTC.

This clone was picked up one time. CDR3 residues: CASSRTGGPYEQYF. In DNA form, the CDR3 reads TGTGCCAGCAGCCGGACAGGGGGGCCCTACGAGCAGTACTTC. This sequence joins TRBV7-3 and TRBJ2-7; 10 nucleotides line up with TRBD1. CDR1 is SGHTA and CDR2 is FQGTGA in the germline V gene. This CDR3 is built from 14 residues. V lost 5 bases, J lost 2 bases, and 3 bases stayed unmatched.

The chain carries TRBV18 and TRBJ1-2, with TRBD1 matching 8 bases. J lost 4 bases, V lost 4 bases, and 8 bases had no gene match. The CDR3 consists of 15 residues. Germline V gene lookup returns CDR1 KGHSH and CDR2 LQKENI. CDR3 DNA sequence: TGTGCCAGCTCACAAGGACAGGGAATCAGCTATGGCTACACCTTC. Encoded protein: CASSQGQGISYGYTF.

This sequence joins TRBV6-5 and TRBJ2-3, with 12 bases fitting TRBD2. This CDR3 is 15 amino acids long. The J segment lost 6 bases and the V segment lost 6 bases, leaving 7 bases of the junction unmatched. Germline assignment: CDR1 MNHEY and CDR2 SVGAGI. The CDR3 sequence is CASSLTSGGQDTQYF. CDR3 in DNA: TGTGCCAGCAGCCTGACTAGCGGGGGTCAGGATACGCAGTATTTT.

The V call is TRBV5-1, the J call TRBJ2-2, with a tentative D call TRBD1 (5 bases). The CDR3 runs to 15 residues. Germline CDR1 and CDR2: SGHRS and YFSETQ. Deletions cut 2 bases from V and 4 bases from J, with 12 bases between. The CDR3 DNA is TGCGCCAGCAGCTTCCAGGGTAGAATCACCGGGGAGCTGTTTTTT. Translated: CASSFQGRITGELFF. Looking up the rest from reference TRBV5-1 and TRBJ2-2 gives the full variable domain: KAGVTQTPRYLIKTRGQQVTLSCSPISGHRSVSWYQQTPGQGLQFLFEYFSETQRNKGNFPGRFSGRQFSNSRSEMNVSTLELGDSALYLCASSFQGRITGELFFGEGSRLTVL.

The chain is built from TRBV6-5 and TRBJ1-5; D unclear. In germline, CDR1 is MNHEY, CDR2 SVGAGI. The CDR3 is 16 residues long. Trimming shortened V by 0 bases and J by 6 bases, and 15 bases separated the two germline ends. CDR3 in DNA: TGTGCCAGCAGTTACTCCCCGGTAGCATCTGGTCAGCCCCAGCATTTT. Protein: CASSYSPVASGQPQHF.

V and J are TRBV19 and TRBJ2-3; D is perhaps TRBD1 (5 bases). The germline V gene has CDR1 LNHDA and CDR2 SQIVND (reference sequence). V was cut by 7 bases and J by 3 bases, with 17 bases left in between. The CDR3 has 15 amino acids. The DNA of the CDR3 is TGTGCCAGTACCCGAAAAGCAGGGTGGACAGATACGCAGTATTTT. Translating gives CASTRKAGWTDTQYF.

This clone came up many times. At one of its ends the junction is not consistent with the germline gene, which may arise from a read error. The CDR3 is CAWSRQDEILFF. The CDR3 DNA follows: TGTGCCTGGAGTCGACAGGATGAAATACTGTTTTTT. The chain links TRBV30 to TRBJ1-4, with D possibly TRBD1 on 6 matching bases. Germline V CDR1 and CDR2: GTSNPN, SVGIG (reference sequence). This CDR3 has 12 amino acids.

This clone was recorded once. The CDR3 DNA sequence: TGTGCCAGCAGCTTAACTTACGTGAAGGCTGTCAGGGGCCCTGGGGAGCTGTTTTTT. Protein: CASSLTYVKAVRGPGELFF. The chain links TRBV7-9 to TRBJ2-2; D is possibly TRBD1 (6 bases). The V gene's germline CDR1 is SEHNR and CDR2 FQNEAQ (reference sequence). The CDR3 is 19 amino acids. V gave up 2 bases and J gave up 8 bases, with 27 bases separating them.

The chain carries TRBV5-6 and TRBJ2-7, with 11 bases fitting TRBD2. The CDR3 covers 16 residues. J gave up 7 bases and V 5 bases, and 14 bases lay outside the gene matches. Germline CDR1 is SGHDT and CDR2 is YYEEEE. This chain's CDR3 is CASSELARLAGGEQYF. The CDR3 DNA follows: TGTGCCAGCAGTGAGTTGGCGAGGCTAGCGGGAGGAGAGCAGTACTTC.

The J gene is TRBJ2-1, the V gene TRBV2, with 14 bases lining up with TRBD2. V trimming: 10 bases; J trimming: 9 bases; junction bases outside the gene matches: 8. The germline V gene encodes CDR1 SNHLY and CDR2 FYNNEI. The CDR3 runs to 14 residues. The CDR3 region has the DNA TGTGCCACCCTAGGGACTAGCGGGAGAGGTGAGCAGTTCTTC. Its translation is CATLGTSGRGEQFF.

The CDR3 reads CSASGSGRNEKLFF. The CDR3 DNA follows: TGCAGCGCTAGCGGGTCAGGCCGTAATGAAAAACTGTTTTTT. The chain employs TRBV29-1 and TRBJ1-4; D not resolved. Germline V CDR1 and CDR2: SQVTM, ANQGSEA. Trimming shortened V by 7 bases and J by 4 bases, and 16 bases separated the two germline ends. There are 14 residues in the CDR3.

Notes on this clone: Within the sample, other DNA sequences also encode this same CDR3. The V call is TRBV7-9, the J call TRBJ1-2; 7 bases map to TRBD1. This CDR3 has 13 residues. V lost 1 base to trimming and J lost 4 bases; unmatched junction nucleotides: 0. The V gene's germline CDR1 is SEHNR and CDR2 FQNEAQ (reference sequence). Here the CDR3 reads CASSLGDSYGYTF. CDR3 DNA: TGTGCCAGCAGCTTAGGGGACAGCTATGGCTACACCTTC.

The CDR3 is CATSRPPGQINQPQHF. The DNA of the CDR3 is TGTGCCACCAGCAGGCCGCCGGGACAGATAAATCAGCCCCAGCATTTT. This chain joins TRBV15 and TRBJ1-5; 7 nucleotides align to TRBD1. After removal of 3 bases from V and 4 bases from J, the junction contained 9 bases not matched to a gene. Germline V gene lookup returns CDR1 LNHNV and CDR2 YYDKDF (reference sequence). This CDR3 has 16 amino acids.

This sequence joins TRBV19 and TRBJ1-2; 8 bases agree with TRBD1. The CDR3 consists of 16 residues. The V segment lost 3 bases and the J segment 4 bases; nucleotides outside the gene matches: 10. Germline V lookup: CDR1 LNHDA, CDR2 SQIVND (reference sequence). CDR3 amino acids: CASSIPWTGKIYGYTF. The CDR3 DNA reads as TGTGCCAGTAGTATCCCTTGGACAGGGAAAATCTATGGCTACACCTTC.

The rearrangement joins TRBV4-1 to TRBJ1-2; 8 nucleotides align to TRBD1. J was trimmed by 3 bases and V by 0 bases; bases with no gene match: 9. Germline CDR1 reads MGHRA; CDR2 reads YSYEKL. The CDR3 has 17 residues. CDR3 loop: CASSQDGFPGGDYGYTF. CDR3 in DNA: TGCGCCAGCAGCCAAGATGGGTTTCCAGGGGGCGACTATGGCTACACCTTC.

With respect to this clone: This sample also contains other DNA sequences that code for the same CDR3. The rearrangement uses TRBV7-2 and TRBJ1-2; the match to TRBD1 covers 9 bases. Looked up from germline, CDR1 is SGHTA and CDR2 is FQGNSA. Trimming removed 4 bases from V and 4 bases from J; junction bases left unmatched: 4. The CDR3 consists of 14 residues. The CDR3 here is CASSSDRGGYGYTF. The CDR3 nucleotides are TGTGCCAGCAGCTCGGACAGGGGTGGCTATGGCTACACCTTC.

The chain joins TRBV6-6 to TRBJ1-2, with a tentative D call TRBD1 (6 bases). CDR3 length equals 16 residues. The V end was cut by 0 bases, the J end by 4 bases, with 15 bases between. Per germline, CDR1 MNHNY and CDR2 SVGAGI (reference sequence). The CDR3 coding sequence is TGTGCCAGCAGTTACTCGAACGCAGGGGATGGCTATGGCTACACCTTC. Its protein product is CASSYSNAGDGYGYTF.

The chain uses TRBV30 and TRBJ1-5; no definite D call. The CDR3 spans 14 residues. Germline lookup yields CDR1 GTSNPN and CDR2 SVGIG (reference sequence). V dropped 0 bases and J dropped 3 bases, with 9 bases sitting between them. In DNA form, the CDR3 reads TGTGCCTGGAGTGTAGTGGGGAACAATCAGCCCCAGCATTTT. Its translation: CAWSVVGNNQPQHF.

The gene calls are TRBV7-9 and TRBJ1-1; tentatively, D is TRBD1 (5 bases). Germline V CDR1 and CDR2: SEHNR, FQNEAQ (reference sequence). Trimming shortened V by 6 bases and J by 5 bases, and 13 bases separated the two germline ends. The CDR3 runs to 13 residues. Here the CDR3 DNA reads TGTGCCAGCAGTGGGGGAGGTGGGACTGAAGCTTTCTTT. Its protein product is CASSGGGGTEAFF. Full variable domain (remainder filled in from reference TRBV7-9 and TRBJ1-1): DTGVSQNPRHKITKRGQNVTFRCDPISEHNRLYWYRQTLGQGPEFLTYFQNEAQLEKSRLLSDRFSAERPKGSFSTLEIQRTEQGDSAMYLCASSGGGGTEAFFGQGTRLTVV.

The rearrangement uses TRBV5-1 and TRBJ1-2; D gene uncertain. Trimming took 0 bases from V and 7 from J, leaving 10 bases between them. CDR3 size: 13 residues. From germline, CDR1 is SGHRS and CDR2 YFSETQ. CDR3 residues: CASSLEGSGGYTF. The CDR3 DNA follows: TGCGCCAGCAGCTTGGAGGGCTCTGGTGGCTACACCTTC.

V usage is TRBV7-2 and J usage is TRBJ2-1, with D maybe TRBD2 (5 bases). Trimming pared 5 bases from V and 6 bases from J, leaving 17 bases between. Germline V gene sequence: CDR1 SGHTA, CDR2 FQGNSA. This CDR3 region has 15 residues. CDR3: CASSIEGLSINEQFF. The CDR3 DNA sequence: TGTGCCAGCAGCATTGAGGGCCTCAGCATCAATGAGCAGTTCTTC.